This TCR beta chain was retrieved from a study of response to subunit inactivated influenza vaccine. Overall study findings and caveats: The study's authors posited that every seasonal influenza vaccination enlists few new T cells.

There are a few counts of this clonotype. Antigen: not known. TCRdb used MiXCR to reprocess the RT-PCR reads, holding one entry per CDR3 protein. The repertoire holds over 450,000 distinct CDR3 sequences, with 10% to 15% as singletons. The TCR originated in a man in his forties or fifties who received an inactivated influenza vaccine. Source: PBMCs from blood, taken roughly 47 days after vaccination.

CDR3 loop: CSVGVGTGELFF. The CDR3 region has the DNA TGCAGTGTTGGGGTTGGGACCGGGGAGCTGTTTTTT. This chain joins TRBV20-1 and TRBJ2-2; D unclear. The CDR3 consists of 12 residues. The V gene lost 7 bases and the J gene lost 5 bases, with 11 bases spanning the gap. Germline loops: CDR1 DFQATT, CDR2 SNEGSKA (reference sequence).